The T cell receptor (beta chain) described here comes from a study of blood T cell repertoires in COVID-19. Data came from immunoSEQ multiplex PCR; TCRdb stores just in-frame clones and leaves some out. The table includes about 100,000 clones, 70% to 90% detected once. V shed 4 bases and J 5 bases; nucleotides not matched to a gene: 6. Germline values: CDR1 GTSNPN, CDR2 SVGIG (reference sequence). The CDR3 totals 14 residues. Sequencing was done on a sample of peripheral blood. The J gene is TRBJ2-3, the V gene TRBV30, with 10 bases lining up with TRBD2. This receptor was taken from a human donor in a cohort sampled during active COVID-19. This CDR3 is CAWNPLAGEDTQYF. The DNA of the CDR3 is TGTGCCTGGAATCCCCTAGCGGGAGAAGATACGCAGTATTTT.